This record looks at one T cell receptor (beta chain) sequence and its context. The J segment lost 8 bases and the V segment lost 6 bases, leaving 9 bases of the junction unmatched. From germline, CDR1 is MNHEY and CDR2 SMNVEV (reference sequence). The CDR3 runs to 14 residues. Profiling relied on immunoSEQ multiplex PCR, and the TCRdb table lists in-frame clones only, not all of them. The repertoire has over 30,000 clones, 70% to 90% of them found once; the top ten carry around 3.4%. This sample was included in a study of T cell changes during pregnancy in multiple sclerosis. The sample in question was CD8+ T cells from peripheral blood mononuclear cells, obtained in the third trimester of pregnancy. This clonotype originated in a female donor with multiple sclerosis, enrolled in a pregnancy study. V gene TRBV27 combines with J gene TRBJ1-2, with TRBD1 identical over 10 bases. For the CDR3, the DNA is TGTGCCAGCAGGGCGACAGGGGGCGCGCTGGGCTACACCTTC. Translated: CASRATGGALGYTF.